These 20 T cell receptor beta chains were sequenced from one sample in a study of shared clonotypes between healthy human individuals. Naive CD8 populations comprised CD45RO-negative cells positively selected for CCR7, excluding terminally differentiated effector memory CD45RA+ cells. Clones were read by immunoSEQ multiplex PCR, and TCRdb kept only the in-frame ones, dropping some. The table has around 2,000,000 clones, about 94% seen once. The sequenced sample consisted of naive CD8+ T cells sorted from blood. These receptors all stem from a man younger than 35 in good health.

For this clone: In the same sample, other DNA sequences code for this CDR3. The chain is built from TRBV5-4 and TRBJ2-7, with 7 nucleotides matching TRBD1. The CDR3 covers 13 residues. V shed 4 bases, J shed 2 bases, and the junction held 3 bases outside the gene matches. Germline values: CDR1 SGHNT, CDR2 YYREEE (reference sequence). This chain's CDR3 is CASSRDSPYEQYF. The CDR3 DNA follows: TGTGCCAGCAGCCGGGACAGCCCCTACGAGCAGTACTTC.

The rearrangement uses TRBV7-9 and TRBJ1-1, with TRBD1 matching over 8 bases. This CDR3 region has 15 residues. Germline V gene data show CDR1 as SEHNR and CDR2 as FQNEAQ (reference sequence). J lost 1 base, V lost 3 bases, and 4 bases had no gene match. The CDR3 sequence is CASSFSQGANTEAFF. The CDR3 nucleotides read TGTGCCAGCAGCTTTTCTCAGGGGGCGAACACTGAAGCTTTCTTT.

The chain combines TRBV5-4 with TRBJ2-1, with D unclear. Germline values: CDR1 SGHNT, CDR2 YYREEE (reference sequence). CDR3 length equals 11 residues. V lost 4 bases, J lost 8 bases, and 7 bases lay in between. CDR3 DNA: TGTGCCAGCAGCCTACTCGATGAGCAGTTCTTC. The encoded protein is CASSLLDEQFF.

The chain's CDR3 is CASSASGGGPDTQYF. In DNA form, the CDR3 reads TGTGCCAGCAGCGCCAGCGGCGGGGGGCCAGATACGCAGTATTTT. This sequence joins TRBV9 and TRBJ2-3, with 8 bases fitting TRBD2. Germline V CDR1 and CDR2: SGDLS, YYNGEE. The CDR3 length is 15 residues. After removal of 3 bases from V and 4 bases from J, the junction contained 7 bases not matched to a gene.

The CDR3 nucleotides read TGTGCCAGCAGCCCTGGACTAGCGGGAATGACCTACAATGAGCAGTTCTTC. Amino acids: CASSPGLAGMTYNEQFF. The V call is TRBV7-8, the J call TRBJ2-1, with 12 bases lining up with TRBD2. Per the germline V gene, CDR1 is SGHVS and CDR2 is FQNEAQ. V was clipped by 5 bases and J by 2 bases; unmatched bases: 7. The CDR3 sequence is 17 residues long.

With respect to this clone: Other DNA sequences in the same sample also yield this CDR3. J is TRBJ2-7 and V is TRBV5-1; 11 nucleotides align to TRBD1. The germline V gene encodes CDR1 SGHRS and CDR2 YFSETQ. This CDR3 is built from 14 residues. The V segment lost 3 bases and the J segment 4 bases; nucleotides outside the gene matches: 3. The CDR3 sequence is CASSSGTGGYEQYF. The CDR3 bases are TGCGCCAGCAGCTCTGGGACAGGGGGATACGAGCAGTACTTC.

The CDR3 spells CASSPDREGAGELFF. Here the CDR3 DNA reads TGCGCCAGCAGTCCCGATAGGGAAGGGGCCGGGGAGCTGTTTTTT. This chain links TRBV10-1 with TRBJ2-2; the D gene is possibly TRBD1 (5 bases). Germline values: CDR1 WNHNN, CDR2 SYGVQD (reference sequence). Trimming shortened V by 5 bases and J by 6 bases, and 16 bases separated the two germline ends. The CDR3 runs 15 residues.

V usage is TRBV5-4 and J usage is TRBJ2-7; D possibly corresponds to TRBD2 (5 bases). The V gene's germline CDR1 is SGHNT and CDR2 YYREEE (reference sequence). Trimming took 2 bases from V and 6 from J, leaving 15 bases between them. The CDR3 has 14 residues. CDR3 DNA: TGTGCCAGCAGCTTCGGGGAAGGTCCGGCCGAGCAGTACTTC. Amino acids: CASSFGEGPAEQYF. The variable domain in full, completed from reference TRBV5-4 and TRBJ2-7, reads ETGVTQSPTHLIKTRGQQVTLRCSSQSGHNTVSWYQQALGQGPQFIFQYYREEENGRGNFPPRFSGLQFPNYSSELNVNALELDDSALYLCASSFGEGPAEQYFGPGTRLTVT.

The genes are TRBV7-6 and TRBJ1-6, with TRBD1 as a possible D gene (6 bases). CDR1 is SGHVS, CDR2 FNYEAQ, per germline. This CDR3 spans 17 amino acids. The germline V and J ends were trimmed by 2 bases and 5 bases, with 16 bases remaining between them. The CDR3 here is CASSLWVGGTNNSPLHF. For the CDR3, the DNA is TGTGCCAGCAGCTTATGGGTAGGGGGGACCAATAATTCACCCCTCCACTTT.

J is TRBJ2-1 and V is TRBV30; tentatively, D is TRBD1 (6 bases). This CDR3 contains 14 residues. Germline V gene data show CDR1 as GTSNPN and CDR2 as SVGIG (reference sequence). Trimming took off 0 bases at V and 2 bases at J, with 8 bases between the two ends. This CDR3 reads CAWSVGAPYNEQFF. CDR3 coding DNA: TGTGCCTGGAGTGTGGGGGCCCCCTACAATGAGCAGTTCTTC.

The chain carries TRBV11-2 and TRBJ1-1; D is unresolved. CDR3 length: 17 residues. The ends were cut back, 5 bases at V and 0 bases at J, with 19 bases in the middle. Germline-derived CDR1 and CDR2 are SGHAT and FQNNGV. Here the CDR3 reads CASSPLDLRVLNTEAFF. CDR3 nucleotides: TGTGCCAGCAGCCCCCTGGACCTTAGGGTCTTGAACACTGAAGCTTTCTTT.

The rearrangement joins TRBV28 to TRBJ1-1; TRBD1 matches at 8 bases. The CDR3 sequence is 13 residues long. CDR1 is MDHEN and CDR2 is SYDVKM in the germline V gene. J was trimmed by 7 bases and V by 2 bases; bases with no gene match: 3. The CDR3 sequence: CASSLQGAYEAFF. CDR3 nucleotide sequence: TGTGCCAGCAGTTTACAGGGGGCGTATGAAGCTTTCTTT.

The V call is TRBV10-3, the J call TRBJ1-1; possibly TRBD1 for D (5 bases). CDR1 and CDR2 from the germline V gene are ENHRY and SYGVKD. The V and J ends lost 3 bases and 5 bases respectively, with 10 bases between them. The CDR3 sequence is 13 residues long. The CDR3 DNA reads TGTGCCATCAGTGACCCGGGGGGGACTGAAGCTTTCTTT. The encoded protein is CAISDPGGTEAFF.

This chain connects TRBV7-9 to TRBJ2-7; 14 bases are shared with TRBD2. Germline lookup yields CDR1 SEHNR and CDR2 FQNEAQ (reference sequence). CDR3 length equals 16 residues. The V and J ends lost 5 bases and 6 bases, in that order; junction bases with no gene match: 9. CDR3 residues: CASSPGLAGAEGEQYF. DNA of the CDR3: TGTGCCAGCAGCCCGGGACTAGCGGGAGCCGAGGGCGAGCAGTACTTC.

This CDR3 is CASSPTGNSPYEQYF. The DNA for the CDR3 is TGTGCCAGCAGTCCAACCGGGAACTCGCCCTACGAGCAGTACTTC. V is TRBV28 and J is TRBJ2-7, with D tentatively TRBD2 (5 bases). This CDR3 region has 15 residues. CDR1 is MDHEN, CDR2 SYDVKM, per germline. The V gene lost 5 bases and the J gene lost 2 bases, with 16 bases spanning the gap.

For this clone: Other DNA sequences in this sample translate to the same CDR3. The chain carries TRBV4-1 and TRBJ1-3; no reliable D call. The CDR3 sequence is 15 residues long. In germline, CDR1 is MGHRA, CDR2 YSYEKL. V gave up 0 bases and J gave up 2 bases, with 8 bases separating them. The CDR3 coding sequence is TGCGCCAGCAGCCAAGATCGGGGAACTGGAAACACCATATATTTT. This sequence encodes CASSQDRGTGNTIYF.

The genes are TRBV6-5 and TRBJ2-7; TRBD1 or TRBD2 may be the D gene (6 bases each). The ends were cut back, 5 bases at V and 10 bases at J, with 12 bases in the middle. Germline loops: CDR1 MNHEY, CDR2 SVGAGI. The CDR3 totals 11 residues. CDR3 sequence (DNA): TGTGCCAGCAGTGAAGGGGGGCATCAGTACTTC. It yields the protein CASSEGGHQYF.

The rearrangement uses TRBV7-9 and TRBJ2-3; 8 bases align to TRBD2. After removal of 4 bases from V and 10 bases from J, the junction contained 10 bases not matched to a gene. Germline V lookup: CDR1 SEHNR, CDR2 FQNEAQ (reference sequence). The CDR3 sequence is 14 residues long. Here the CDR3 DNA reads TGTGCCAGCAGCTCAGAACAAGCGGGGGCCTCGCAGTATTTT. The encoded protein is CASSSEQAGASQYF.

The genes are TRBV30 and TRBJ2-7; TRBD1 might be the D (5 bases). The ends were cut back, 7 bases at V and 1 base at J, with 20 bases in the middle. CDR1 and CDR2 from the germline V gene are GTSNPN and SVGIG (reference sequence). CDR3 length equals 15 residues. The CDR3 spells CAYSWGRALSYEQYF. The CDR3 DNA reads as TGTGCCTACTCCTGGGGCAGGGCCCTATCCTACGAGCAGTACTTC. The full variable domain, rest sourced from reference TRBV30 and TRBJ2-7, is SQTIHQWPATLVQPVGSPLSLECTVEGTSNPNLYWYRQAAGRGLQLLFYSVGIGQISSEVPQNLSASRPQDRQFILSSKKLLLSDSGFYLCAYSWGRALSYEQYFGPGTRLTVT.

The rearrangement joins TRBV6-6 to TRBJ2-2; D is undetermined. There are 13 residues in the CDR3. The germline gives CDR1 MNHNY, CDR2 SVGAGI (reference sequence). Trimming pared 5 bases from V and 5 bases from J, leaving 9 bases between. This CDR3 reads CASSNERTGELFF. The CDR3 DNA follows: TGTGCCAGCAGTAACGAGAGAACCGGGGAGCTGTTTTTT.